This T cell receptor beta chain emerged from a study of blood T cell repertoires in COVID-19 (dated by TCRdb to 2018 to 2020). For the wider study: The collaborator samples originated in the United States, Italy and Spain and spanned the acute and convalescent phases of COVID-19. The material from the prospective study consisted of cDNA or gDNA derived from T cells, B-cell-depleted T cells, or PBMCs. The dataset comprised deeply sampled blood TCRbeta repertoires from subjects exposed to, actively infected with, or recovered from COVID-19. A freely available public database, intended as a resource for researchers studying the immune response to SARS-CoV-2, is where the repertoires were released. The samples were drawn from two sources: the first 160 participants of the ongoing ImmuneRACE study, and some 1,300 subjects contributed by 6 global collaborators. The sample metadata nearly always contained a de-identified subject ID, COVID-19 status, age in years and sex. HLA class I and class II types, where available, came from metadata supplied by the sample provider rather than from assay-based typing. The full study reports these points: The quantity of clinical and demographic metadata differed by source and by participant and was supplied without curation.

Each collaborating institution followed its own protocols to collect whole blood in K2EDTA tubes. For TCRbeta analysis, collaborators shipped samples as frozen whole blood, isolated PBMCs, or DNA extracted from either of those sample types. TCRbeta CDR3 regions were amplified from genomic DNA using the immunoSEQ Assay, a bias-controlled multiplex PCR. From the authors' description of their analysis: The number of nucleated cells in each sample was estimated from the amplification of reference gene primers within the assay. To quantify the absolute abundance of each unique TCRbeta CDR3 rearrangement, sequence reads were collapsed and filtered. Productive Simpson clonality was computed per sample as the square root of Simpson's diversity index over productive rearrangements. TCRdb retrieved this table from immuneACCESS and kept in-frame rearrangements only. Not all clones are present; in checked studies, unresolved V genes account for under half, and no reason is known for the remainder. For V, J and clone size, that table is used; D and trimming come from the DNA. The sample yields about 70,000 clones; around 84% were counted once. The ten largest clonotypes hold 9% to 10% of the sample.

As regards this clone: It lacks a known antigen. Per-base quality was not reported, and no clone a single base away is much larger than it.

The germline ends are 6 bases apart after V is trimmed by 3 bases and J by 5 bases. The CDR3 runs 12 amino acids, cysteine and phenylalanine included. The retained sequence is limited to the CDR3, 36 bases, with the frame set at the first base. Based on the germline V gene, the CDR1 and CDR2 sequences are SGDLS and YYNGEE. Input material: peripheral blood. The TCR originated in an elderly woman with acute or convalescent COVID-19. Rearrangement joined TRBV9 to TRBJ2-1; no D gene call is confident. The CDR3 sequence is CASSAVNNEQFF. The DNA sequence is TGTGCCAGCAGCGCAGTTAACAATGAGCAGTTCTTC. The CDR3 plus the reference TRBV9 and TRBJ2-1 genes for the other parts give the full variable domain: DSGVTQTPKHLITATGQRVTLRCSPRSGDLSVYWYQQSLDQGLQFLIQYYNGEERAKGNILERFSAQQFPDLHSELNLSSLELGDSALYFCASSAVNNEQFFGPGTRLTVL.